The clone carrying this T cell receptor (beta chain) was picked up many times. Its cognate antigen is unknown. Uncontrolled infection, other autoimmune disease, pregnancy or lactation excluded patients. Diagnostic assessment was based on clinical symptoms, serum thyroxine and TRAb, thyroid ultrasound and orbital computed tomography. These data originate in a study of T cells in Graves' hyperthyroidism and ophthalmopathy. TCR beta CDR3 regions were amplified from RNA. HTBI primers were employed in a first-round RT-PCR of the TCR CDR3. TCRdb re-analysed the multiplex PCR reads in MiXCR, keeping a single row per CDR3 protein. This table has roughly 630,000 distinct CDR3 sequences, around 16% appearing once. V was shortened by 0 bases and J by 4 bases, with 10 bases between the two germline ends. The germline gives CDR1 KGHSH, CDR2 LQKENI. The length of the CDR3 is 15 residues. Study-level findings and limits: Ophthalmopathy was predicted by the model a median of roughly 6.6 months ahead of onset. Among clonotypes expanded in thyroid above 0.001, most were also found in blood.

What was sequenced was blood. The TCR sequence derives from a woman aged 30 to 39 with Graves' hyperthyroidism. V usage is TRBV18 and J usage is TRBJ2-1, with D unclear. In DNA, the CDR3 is TGTGCCAGCTCACCACCAGGCCTCTTATACAATGAGCAGTTCTTC. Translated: CASSPPGLLYNEQFF.